This T cell receptor beta chain was captured by sequencing in a study of blood T cell repertoires in COVID-19. Across under 25 US areas, participants ranged in age from about 18 to 90 years. Clones were read by immunoSEQ multiplex PCR, and TCRdb kept only the in-frame ones, dropping some. The sample lists approximately 350,000 clones, about 90% occurring once. This TCR was recovered from a woman in her twenties or thirties who had recovered from COVID-19. The sequencing sample was made of PBMCs or T cells enriched from blood (not recorded which).

This CDR3 is CASGLPPAGAGPYEQYF. The CDR3 nucleotides read TGTGCTAGTGGTTTGCCACCCGCCGGTGCAGGGCCCTACGAGCAGTACTTC. The V gene is TRBV12-5, the J gene TRBJ2-7; a possible D gene is TRBD1 (5 bases). The germline V and J ends were trimmed by 2 bases and 2 bases, with 19 bases remaining between them. Germline V lookup: CDR1 LGHNT, CDR2 FRNRAP. The CDR3 is 17 amino acids. Supplemented by reference TRBV12-5 and TRBJ2-7, the full variable domain reads DARVTQTPRHKVTEMGQEVTMRCQPILGHNTVFWYRQTMMQGLELLAYFRNRAPLDDSGMPKDRFSAEMPDATLATLKIQPSEPRDSAVYFCASGLPPAGAGPYEQYFGPGTRLTVT.